The 25 T cell receptor beta chains below were found in one sample sequenced in a study of breast tumors, draining lymph nodes, adjacent tissues. MiXCR, applied by TCRdb to the multiplex PCR reads, yields one record per CDR3 protein. The sample holds some 170,000 distinct CDR3 sequences, more than 25% seen once. Axillary draining lymph nodes of breast cancer patients supplied the node samples. The sequencing sample was made of axillary lymph node tissue. The origin of the receptors is a female donor with breast cancer. Some clones in this sample may be carry-over from other donors' samples.

The V gene is TRBV7-3, the J gene TRBJ1-1; perhaps TRBD1 as D (5 bases). Per germline, CDR1 SGHTA and CDR2 FQGTGA. With 1 base removed from V and 4 bases from J, the gap between germline ends came to 10 bases. CDR3 length: 14 amino acids. CDR3 amino acids: CASSLRGQGTEAFF. CDR3 coding DNA: TGTGCCAGCAGCTTAAGAGGTCAGGGCACTGAAGCTTTCTTT.

A remark on this clonotype: Being one base from a much bigger clone, this may be a read error. The rearrangement joins TRBV18 to TRBJ2-7, with 7 bases matching TRBD2. V dropped 2 bases and J dropped 6; count of bases not matched to a gene: 13. There are 16 residues in the CDR3. Germline values: CDR1 KGHSH, CDR2 LQKENI. The chain's CDR3 is CASSPDTGGITTEQYF. CDR3 bases: TGTGCCAGCTCACCAGATACGGGGGGTATTACGACCGAGCAGTACTTC.

This clonotype was recorded at least ten times. V and J are TRBV28 and TRBJ2-7, with 7 nucleotides matching TRBD1. CDR1 and CDR2 from the germline V gene are MDHEN and SYDVKM. CDR3 length: 15 residues. V trimming: 6 bases; J trimming: 1 base; junction bases outside the gene matches: 9. CDR3 DNA: TGTGCCAGCAGGGGCACCCGACAGGGTTCCTACGAGCAGTACTTC. It yields the protein CASRGTRQGSYEQYF.

This rearrangement joins TRBV6-6 to TRBJ2-5; 11 nucleotides align to TRBD1. CDR1 and CDR2 from the germline V gene are MNHNY and SVGAGI (reference sequence). The CDR3 runs to 15 residues. Unmatched junction bases numbered 8, after V lost 0 bases and J lost 11 bases. DNA for the CDR3: TGTGCCAGCAGTTACTCCGGACAGGGGGCTGGCCGACAGTACTTC. Protein: CASSYSGQGAGRQYF.

As for this clonotype: At one boundary the junction diverges from the germline segment, which might be a read error. V usage is TRBV2 and J usage is TRBJ1-1; 7 bases match TRBD1. The V gene's germline CDR1 is SNHLY and CDR2 FYNNEI. The CDR3 is made up of 13 amino acids. The CDR3 nucleotides read TGTGCCAACAGTGGGTTGGACAGGACTGAAGCTTTCTTT. Amino acid sequence: CANSGLDRTEAFF.

Notes on this clonotype: This may come from a read error, since a much larger clone is one base off. The missing conserved phenylalanine or tryptophan at the end of this CDR3 makes a read error likely. The chain recombines TRBV28 with TRBJ2-2; the D gene is possibly TRBD2 (7 bases). CDR1 is MDHEN, CDR2 SYDVKM, per germline. Trimming took 8 bases from V and 4 from J, leaving 11 bases between them. This CDR3 contains 13 residues. Written as DNA, the CDR3 is TGTGCCAGCGGGGGGGCGAGCACCGGGGAGCTGTTTCTT. This sequence encodes CASGGASTGELFL.

A remark on this clonotype: Since no conserved phenylalanine or tryptophan closes the CDR3, a read error is the likely cause. The V and J genes are TRBV11-2 and TRBJ2-7, with D perhaps being TRBD1 or TRBD2 (5 bases each). The germline gives CDR1 SGHAT, CDR2 FQNNGV. Trimming left V 4 bases short and J 2 bases short, with 21 bases between. The CDR3 covers 17 residues. In DNA form, the CDR3 reads TGTGCCAGCAGCTCGGCCCTCGGGGCCACTCTAACCTACGAGCAGTACTCC. Translation: CASSSALGATLTYEQYS.

This clonotype was recorded at least ten times. The chain employs TRBV6-1 and TRBJ2-7; D is uncertain. The CDR3 length is 13 residues. Trimming shortened V by 0 bases and J by 7 bases, and 10 bases separated the two germline ends. Looked up from germline, CDR1 is MNHNS and CDR2 is SASEGT. CDR3 loop: CASSEAGRREQYF. In nucleotides, the CDR3 is TGTGCCAGCAGTGAAGCCGGCCGAAGGGAGCAGTACTTC.

Ten or more counts support this clonotype. The chain is built from TRBV7-2 and TRBJ2-7; TRBD2 aligns across 7 bases. V lost 1 base and J lost 1; bases outside the gene matches: 7. Germline-derived CDR1 and CDR2 are SGHTA and FQGNSA. The CDR3 spans 16 residues. As DNA, the CDR3 is TGTGCCAGCAGCTTAGAAGTGACTAGCAGTTCCTACGAGCAGTACTTC. Translated, it gives CASSLEVTSSSYEQYF.

This chain connects TRBV19 to TRBJ1-2, with D possibly matching TRBD1 (5 bases). The length of the CDR3 is 14 residues. The germline V gene encodes CDR1 LNHDA and CDR2 SQIVND (reference sequence). V was clipped by 3 bases and J by 3 bases, with 11 bases between them. CDR3 loop: CASSISGVHYGYTF. DNA of the CDR3: TGTGCCAGTAGTATTTCGGGGGTTCACTATGGCTACACCTTC. Full variable domain (outside the CDR3, taken from reference TRBV19 and TRBJ1-2): DGGITQSPKYLFRKEGQNVTLSCEQNLNHDAMYWYRQDPGQGLRLIYYSQIVNDFQKGDIAEGYSVSREKKESFPLTVTSAQKNPTAFYLCASSISGVHYGYTFGSGTRLTVV.

This clonotype occurred many times. The chain couples TRBV5-1 to TRBJ1-6, with D hard to call. CDR3 size: 15 residues. Trimming removed 4 bases at V and 7 bases at J, with 15 bases between. CDR1 and CDR2 from the germline V gene are SGHRS and YFSETQ. The CDR3: CASSRTVSTNSPLHF. The CDR3 DNA reads TGCGCCAGCAGCCGGACGGTGTCGACGAATTCACCCCTCCACTTT.

Many counts were recorded for this clonotype. This chain links TRBV5-1 with TRBJ2-3, with no clear D. CDR1 and CDR2 (germline): SGHRS, YFSETQ. The CDR3 is made up of 12 amino acids. Between the trimmed V and J ends, which lost 1 base and 7 bases, there was a span of 7 bases. CDR3 amino acids: CASSLNDYTQYF. The CDR3, as DNA: TGCGCCAGCAGCTTGAACGACTATACGCAGTATTTT.

This clonotype was detected many times. The chain recombines TRBV7-6 with TRBJ2-7; 11 nucleotides agree with TRBD2. Germline V CDR1 and CDR2: SGHVS, FNYEAQ. V lost 1 base and J lost 4; bases outside the gene matches: 3. CDR3 length: 15 amino acids. CDR3 sequence: CASSLDTSGGYEQYF. CDR3 nucleotides: TGTGCCAGCAGCTTAGACACTAGCGGGGGTTACGAGCAGTACTTC.

As to this clonotype: A clone one base away is much larger, so this may be a read error. The chain carries TRBV6-5 and TRBJ2-1; D might be TRBD2 (5 bases). V lost 5 bases to trimming and J lost 4 bases, with 12 bases between them. This CDR3 region has 14 residues. In germline, CDR1 is MNHEY, CDR2 SVGAGI. CDR3 protein: CASSPGLNYNEQFF. The CDR3 DNA follows: TGTGCCAGCAGTCCCGGACTCAATTACAATGAGCAGTTCTTC.

This clonotype was found many times. The CDR3 nucleotides read TGCAGTGCTAGCCGGGAAAGGGGGCTTAGAAAACTGTTTTTT. This codes for CSASRERGLRKLFF. V gene TRBV20-1 combines with J gene TRBJ1-4, with TRBD1 identical over 7 bases. J was trimmed by 10 bases and V by 3 bases; bases with no gene match: 11. The CDR3 length is 14 residues. Germline V gene data show CDR1 as DFQATT and CDR2 as SNEGSKA (reference sequence).

In this sample, this clonotype turned up many times. This chain joins TRBV7-2 and TRBJ1-2; 8 bases align to TRBD1. CDR1 SGHTA and CDR2 FQGNSA come from the germline V gene. CDR3 length: 15 residues. V shed 4 bases and J 4 bases; nucleotides not matched to a gene: 8. CDR3 sequence: CASSSSLTGGYGYTF. The CDR3 DNA sequence: TGTGCCAGCAGCTCTTCCCTTACAGGGGGCTATGGCTACACCTTC.

This clonotype was seen many times. The CDR3 is CASSQDQGRKELFF. In nucleotides, the CDR3 is TGTGCCAGCAGCCAAGATCAGGGCCGCAAGGAGCTGTTTTTT. The rearrangement links TRBV14 to TRBJ2-2, with D perhaps TRBD1 (5 bases). CDR1 is SGHDN, CDR2 FVKESK, per germline. The CDR3 runs to 14 residues. V was shortened by 0 bases and J by 10 bases, with 12 bases between the two germline ends.

As to this clonotype: This clone may be a read error of a much larger clone one base away. The chain employs TRBV5-6 and TRBJ1-5; D might be TRBD1 (6 bases). V shed 4 bases and J shed 9 bases, with 11 bases lying between them. CDR1 is SGHDT, CDR2 YYEEEE, per germline. This CDR3 region has 12 residues. Here the CDR3 reads CASSARGPPQHF. The CDR3 DNA reads as TGTGCCAGCAGCGCTCGGGGGCCGCCCCAGCATTTT.

As to this clonotype: A read error is possible here, since a much larger clone lies one base away. V and J are TRBV5-4 and TRBJ1-2; D gene ambiguous. The CDR3 consists of 14 residues. Germline values: CDR1 SGHNT, CDR2 YYREEE (reference sequence). As DNA, the CDR3 is TGTGCCAGCAGAATCTCCCCCGCGGGCTATGGCTGCACCTTC. It encodes CASRISPAGYGCTF. The full variable domain, its missing parts supplied by reference TRBV5-4 and TRBJ1-2, is ETGVTQSPTHLIKTRGQQVTLRCSSQSGHNTVSWYQQALGQGPQFIFQYYREEENGRGNFPPRFSGLQFPNYSSELNVNALELDDSALYLCASRISPAGYGCTFGSGTRLTVV.

This clonotype was seen a handful of times. A much bigger clone sits one base away, suggesting this may be a read error. The rearrangement uses TRBV14 and TRBJ2-1; D not resolved. Per the germline V gene, CDR1 is SGHDN and CDR2 is FVKESK. CDR3 length: 15 residues. The CDR3, as DNA: TGTGCCAGCAGCCAGCAGCCGGGTCGTAACAATGAGCCGTTCTTC. It is translated as CASSQQPGRNNEPFF.

Many counts were recorded for this clonotype. The V call is TRBV27, the J call TRBJ2-7; TRBD1 matches 8 bases. Germline values: CDR1 MNHEY, CDR2 SMNVEV (reference sequence). V lost 5 bases, J lost 3 bases, and 9 bases stayed unmatched. CDR3 length: 15 amino acids. This CDR3 is CASSLGGQGFYEQYF. The CDR3 DNA reads TGTGCCAGCAGTCTAGGTGGACAGGGCTTCTACGAGCAGTACTTC.

Comments on this clonotype: A much more abundant neighbour one base away suggests this may be a read error. The chain recombines TRBV5-1 with TRBJ2-2, with 9 bases aligning to TRBD2. Germline CDR1 SGHRS, CDR2 YFSETQ. This CDR3 spans 17 amino acids. Trimming took 2 bases from V and 2 from J; bases not matched to a gene: 7. CDR3 region: CASSFGAGGFNTGELFF. The CDR3 DNA follows: TGCGCCAGCAGCTTCGGAGCGGGGGGCTTCAACACCGGGGAGCTGTTTTTT.

Only a few counts were recorded for this clonotype. V and J are TRBV6-1 and TRBJ2-1; D may be TRBD1 (5 bases). The CDR3 is made up of 15 amino acids. Trimming stripped 5 bases from V and 4 bases from J, with 15 bases between. Germline lookup yields CDR1 MNHNS and CDR2 SASEGT. In DNA, the CDR3 is TGTGCCAGCAGTCTTTCGGTAGGGGCATACAATGAGCAGTTCTTC. This sequence encodes CASSLSVGAYNEQFF.

The chain is built from TRBV9 and TRBJ2-7, with 10 positions matching TRBD1. The V gene's germline CDR1 is SGDLS and CDR2 YYNGEE. This CDR3 is 14 amino acids long. V was clipped by 3 bases and J by 5 bases; unmatched bases: 5. The CDR3 sequence: CASSEGTGVHEQYF. CDR3 DNA: TGTGCCAGCAGCGAGGGGACAGGGGTCCACGAGCAGTACTTC.

Of note for this clonotype: This sequence is one base from a far larger clone and is likely a read error. This chain joins TRBV29-1 and TRBJ2-1, with 10 bases matching TRBD2. Trimming at V came to 7 bases and at J to 6 bases, leaving 6 bases not matched to a gene. CDR3 size: 13 residues. Germline values: CDR1 SQVTM, CDR2 ANQGSEA. The chain's CDR3 is CSAFGTSANEQFF. The CDR3 DNA reads as TGCAGCGCCTTCGGGACTAGCGCCAATGAGCAGTTCTTC.